The T cell receptor beta chain under discussion was sequenced for a study of T cell responses to AZD1222 COVID-19 vaccine listed by TCRdb under 2021. Broadly, across the study: A total of 233 trial participants underwent TCR sequencing, of whom 200 to 220 had received two doses of AZD1222 and around 25 had received two doses of the MenACWY control vaccine. Enrollment into the trials was organized by age into subgroups of 18-55, 56-69 and 70-plus years, and those subgroups contained roughly 140, 27 and 60 TCR-sequenced participants, respectively. Study-level results and caveats: Conclusions about previously exposed vaccinees were limited because only 5 or 6 AZD1222 recipients were SARS-CoV-2 seropositive at baseline. CD4 TCRs associated with the vaccine covered the entire spike protein, and the dominant responses were in regions 160-218 and 743-854. Because no samples from the day 14 peak response were available, repertoires could be characterized only after the peak T cell response. After two AZD1222 doses, both the breadth and the depth of spike-specific TCRs were significantly higher than at day 0 and than in MenACWY recipients. Most participants were white British and females outnumbered males, and the authors suggested that clonal diversity may have been underestimated. Reportedly, close to half of the unique spike-specific TCRs recognized epitopes lying outside the regions that are mutated in the B.1.351 and B.1.1.7 variants. The 56-69-year group was small, and its depth increase did not reach significance, likely because of low power.

The germline V and J ends show losses of 4 bases and 0 bases respectively, and no gene match explains 3 bases of the junction. The germline V gene supplies CDR1 SGHTA and CDR2 FQGTGA. The CDR3 runs 14 amino acids, cysteine and phenylalanine included. Only CDR3 DNA is held: 42 bases, read in frame from base 1. The CDR3 regions of human TCRbeta chains were analyzed by immunosequencing. The authors' pipeline ran thus. Repertoire TCRs were checked for matches against a reference library of SARS-CoV-2-specific TCRs that had been generated using the MIRA antigen-specificity platform. Breadth meant the fraction of unique TCRs that were SARS-CoV-2-associated, whereas depth meant the fraction of total T cells that were SARS-CoV-2-associated. Using the MIRA data, every spike-specific TCR was mapped to the spike region that the TCR reacted to and assigned to either a CD4 or a CD8 class. Log10-transformed breadth and depth values were compared by one-way ANOVA with Sidak's multiple comparisons tests. The source is immuneACCESS, and TCRdb retained only in-frame sequences with V and J called. Part of the clones is not carried over; for the studies checked, unresolved V genes explain less than half of this, and the remainder is unexplained. Clone size and the V and J calls come from that table; the DNA yielded D and trimming. For this sample the table gives 100,000 to 150,000 clones, of which roughly 90% were detected only once. Of the sample, around 1% is held by the ten largest clones.

This clone was observed a single time. Which antigen it targets is not known. Nothing much larger sits one base from this clone, and base qualities are not available. What the time point label conveys for this sample: about 28 days (+/-7) after the second vaccine dose. AZD1222 recipients with second doses at about 4 weeks or about 12 weeks were pooled, because spike-specific TCR depth and breadth did not differ between schedules. Samples from vaccinated people were obtained from the UK trials COV001 and COV002, which included a single-blind randomized controlled phase 2/3 trial of AZD1222 (ChAdOx1 nCoV-19) in healthy adults. For TCRbeta chain sequencing, PBMC samples were collected from trial participants at day 0 and at day 28 after the second dose.

Sequenced material: peripheral blood, taken 28 days after the second AZD1222 dose. In this chain, TRBV7-3 is recombined with TRBJ2-7; TRBD1 agrees with 7 junctional bases. The clonotype was recovered from an adult who received the AZD1222 COVID-19 vaccine. The CDR3 amino acid sequence is: CASSSAGGSYEQYF. The base sequence is TGTGCCAGCAGCTCGGCAGGGGGCTCCTACGAGCAGTACTTC.